This T cell receptor (beta chain) was recovered during a study of T cells in tuberculosis. Clones were sequenced by immunoSEQ multiplex PCR, and TCRdb holds only the in-frame ones, with some missing. The sample has 20,000 to 25,000 clones, around 94% seen once. V shed 2 bases and J 4 bases; nucleotides not matched to a gene: 7. This CDR3 contains 16 residues. Germline V lookup: CDR1 MNHEY, CDR2 SVGAGI. The clonotype was recovered from a donor aged 10-29 years with latent tuberculosis or without tuberculosis infection. Some clones in this sample may be carry-over from other donors' samples. The chain joins TRBV6-5 to TRBJ2-2, with 7 bases fitting TRBD2. Specimen: PBMCs. The CDR3, as DNA: TGTGCCAGCAGTTACCTGGCGGGAGTGGGCACCGGGGAGCTGTTTTTT. Translating gives CASSYLAGVGTGELFF.